The source of this TCR beta chain is a study of blood T cell repertoires in COVID-19. Study details: Acute-phase and convalescent COVID-19 samples originated in the United States, Italy and Spain.

The V and J ends lost 1 base and 2 bases, in that order; junction bases with no gene match: 10. There are 18 residues in the CDR3. Germline CDR1 is SGHDN and CDR2 is FVKESK. Authors' methods: How many nucleated cells were present was estimated from reference gene primer amplification. The protocol was immunoSEQ multiplex PCR, while the TCRdb copy is restricted to in-frame clones and leaves out a portion. V, J and clone size are those of that table, while D and trimming were read from the DNA. The sample includes over 10,000 clones, 80% to 90% of them seen just once. The J gene is TRBJ2-7, the V gene TRBV14; 11 bases align to TRBD2. The specimen was peripheral blood. The clonotype originates from a man at least 80 years old with acute or convalescent COVID-19. For the CDR3, the DNA is TGTGCCAGCAGCCAAGGTCCCGAAACTAGCGGGAGTGCCTACGAGCAGTACTTC. Protein sequence: CASSQGPETSGSAYEQYF.